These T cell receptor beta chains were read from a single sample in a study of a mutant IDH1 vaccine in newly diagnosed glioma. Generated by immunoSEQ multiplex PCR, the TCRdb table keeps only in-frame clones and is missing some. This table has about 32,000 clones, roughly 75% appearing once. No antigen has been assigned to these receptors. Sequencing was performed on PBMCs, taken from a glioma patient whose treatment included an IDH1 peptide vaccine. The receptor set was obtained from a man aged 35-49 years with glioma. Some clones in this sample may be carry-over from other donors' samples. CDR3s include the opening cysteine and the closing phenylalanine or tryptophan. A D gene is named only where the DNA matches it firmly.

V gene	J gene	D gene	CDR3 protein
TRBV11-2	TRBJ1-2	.	CASSLSQGHGYTF
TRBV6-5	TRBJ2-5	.	CASSARGVPQETQYF
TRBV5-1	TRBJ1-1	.	CASSLEVSRATEAFF
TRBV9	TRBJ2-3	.	CASSVVPDTQYF
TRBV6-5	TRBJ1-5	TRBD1	CASSPQGANQPQHF
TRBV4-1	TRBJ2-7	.	CASSLETAGQAFYEQYF
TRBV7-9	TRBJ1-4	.	CASRSNSATNEKLFF
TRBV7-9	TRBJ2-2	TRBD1	CASSLPNRGVFTGELFF
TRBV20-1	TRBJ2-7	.	CSAPQGNEQYF
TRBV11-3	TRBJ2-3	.	CASSLEGGSAQYF
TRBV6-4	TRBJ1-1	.	CASSEEMNTEAFF
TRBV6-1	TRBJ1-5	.	CASSVSNRPQHF
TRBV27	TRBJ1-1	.	CASSLWGANTEAFF
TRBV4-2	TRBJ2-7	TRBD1	CASSQVRDSSYEQYF
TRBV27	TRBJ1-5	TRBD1	CASSRGGPGGQPQHF
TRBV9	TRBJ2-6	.	CASSVGPVGANVLTF
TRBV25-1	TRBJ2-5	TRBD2	CASSDLAGLETQYF
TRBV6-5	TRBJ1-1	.	CASKVVGGSNTEAFF
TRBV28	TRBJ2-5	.	CASSLNPQTQYF
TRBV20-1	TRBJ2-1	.	CSARTREQFF
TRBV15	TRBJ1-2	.	CATSRGGGGVDGYTF
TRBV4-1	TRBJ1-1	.	CASSRDTEAFF